Listed below are T cell receptor beta chains from one sample, sequenced in a study of response to subunit inactivated influenza vaccine. From the RT-PCR reads, TCRdb called clonotypes with MiXCR, one entry per CDR3 protein. The sample includes some 190,000 distinct CDR3 sequences, roughly 14% of them seen just once. The input for sequencing was CD8+ T cells sorted from PBMCs, taken about 5 days after vaccination. Receptor source: a middle-aged man who received an inactivated influenza vaccine. Both conserved end residues are part of each CDR3. Fields, in order: V gene, D gene, clone size, J gene, CDR3 DNA, CDR3 protein. A D gene is named only where the DNA matches it firmly. Clone size appears in some rows only: once, few, many, or a class for an expanded clone.

>TRBV29-1|-|few|TRBJ2-3
TGCAGCGTTGATTCAGGGGTCGGAACAGATACGCAGTATTTT
CSVDSGVGTDTQYF
>TRBV27|TRBD1|-|TRBJ2-5
TGTGCCAGCAGTATTCACAGGGGCGGGGAGACCCAGTACTTC
CASSIHRGGETQYF
>TRBV24-1|TRBD2|-|TRBJ2-1
TGTGCCACCAGTGATTTGTCGACTAGCCATAATGAGCAGTTCTTC
CATSDLSTSHNEQFF
>TRBV7-9|-|few|TRBJ1-3
TGTGCCAGCAGCTTACCAGGGTACTCTGGAAACACCATATATTTT
CASSLPGYSGNTIYF
>TRBV28|TRBD1|-|TRBJ2-6
TGTGCCAGCAGGCAGACAGGGAACCCTGGGGCCAACGTCCTGACTTTC
CASRQTGNPGANVLTF
>TRBV10-3|-|-|TRBJ2-1
TGTGCCATCAGTGAGTCGAGGACGGGAACCTACAATGAGCAGTTCTTC
CAISESRTGTYNEQFF
>TRBV5-6|TRBD1|few|TRBJ1-1
TGTGCCAGCAGCAAAGGATGGACAGGGGTGAACACTGAAGCTTTCTTT
CASSKGWTGVNTEAFF
>TRBV4-2|TRBD2|few|TRBJ2-7
TGTGCCAGCAGCCAAGATCTGCTTAGCGGGAGGGATGAGCAGTACTTC
CASSQDLLSGRDEQYF
>TRBV20-1|TRBD2|once|TRBJ2-2
TGCAGTGCTAGAGTTCGGGGGAGGGCCGGGGAGCTGTTTTTT
CSARVRGRAGELFF
>TRBV7-6|-|-|TRBJ1-5
TGTGCCAGCAGCTTAGGATGGGGAGGAAGCAATCAGCCCCAGCATTTT
CASSLGWGGSNQPQHF
>TRBV7-6|-|-|TRBJ2-1
TGTGCCAGCAGCTCCAATCCCTCCGACTACAATGAGCAGTTCTTC
CASSSNPSDYNEQFF
>TRBV3-1|-|-|TRBJ2-7
TGTGCCAGCAGCCAAGATCGGGGGAATCTAATCTACGAGCAGTACTTC
CASSQDRGNLIYEQYF
>TRBV29-1|TRBD2|many|TRBJ2-7
TGCAGCGTTGAAGGGGGAGGTCTAGCGGGATACGAGCAGTACTTC
CSVEGGGLAGYEQYF
>TRBV15|-|-|TRBJ2-1
TGTGCCACCAGCAGAGAGCGGATCCGCTCCTACAATGAGCAGTTCTTC
CATSRERIRSYNEQFF
>TRBV27|-|many|TRBJ2-7
TGTGCCAGCAGTTTATTAGGGAATACGGCCTACGAGCAGTACTTC
CASSLLGNTAYEQYF
>TRBV4-3|-|many|TRBJ2-5
TGCGCCAGCAGCCAAGATCACAGGGTTTGGGAGACCCAGTACTTC
CASSQDHRVWETQYF
>TRBV18|TRBD1|-|TRBJ2-2
TGTGCCAGCTCACCATCCCCAGGACAGGGCACCGGGGAGCTGTTTTTT
CASSPSPGQGTGELFF
>TRBV4-1|-|few|TRBJ1-2
TGCGCCAGCAGCCAGAAAGGAGGGGCTAACTATGGCTACACCTTC
CASSQKGGANYGYTF
>TRBV10-3|-|few|TRBJ2-3
TGTGCCATCAGTGATCCCCGACGGGACGCCACAGATACGCAGTATTTT
CAISDPRRDATDTQYF
>TRBV7-6|-|-|TRBJ1-4
TGTGCCAGCAGCTTAGCGGGGGGAGATCGTCCAAATGAAAAACTGTTTTTT
CASSLAGGDRPNEKLFF
>TRBV4-2|TRBD1|many|TRBJ2-2
TGTGCCAGCAGCCAAGGGGGACAGGGGCACTACACCGGGGAGCTGTTTTTT
CASSQGGQGHYTGELFF
>TRBV7-8|-|few|TRBJ1-1
TGTGCCAGCAGCATCCACCAGGGGATCTATACTGAAGCTTTCTTT
CASSIHQGIYTEAFF
>TRBV29-1|TRBD2|many|TRBJ2-1
TGCAGCGTTGAACCTGTGACTAGCGGGATGATCTCCTACAATGAGCAGTTCTTC
CSVEPVTSGMISYNEQFF
>TRBV12-3/TRBV12-4|-|many|TRBJ2-1
TGTGCCAGCAGTTTAGGCGCCGAGCAGTTCTTC
CASSLGAEQFF
>TRBV3-1|-|few|TRBJ2-2
TGTGCCAGCAGCCAAGTTCCTGGTAAGGGCAAGAACACCGGGGAGCTGTTTTTT
CASSQVPGKGKNTGELFF
>TRBV12-3/TRBV12-4|-|few|TRBJ2-1
TGTGCCAGCACCCCATTAAGCGGAAGCTCCTACAATGAGCAGTTCTTC
CASTPLSGSSYNEQFF
>TRBV7-9|-|-|TRBJ1-4
TGTGCCAGCAGCTTTCACGGTCCGGATGAAAAACTGTTTTTT
CASSFHGPDEKLFF
>TRBV15|-|-|TRBJ2-7
TGTGCCACCAGCAGTGAGCGTAGGCACGAGCAGTACTTC
CATSSERRHEQYF